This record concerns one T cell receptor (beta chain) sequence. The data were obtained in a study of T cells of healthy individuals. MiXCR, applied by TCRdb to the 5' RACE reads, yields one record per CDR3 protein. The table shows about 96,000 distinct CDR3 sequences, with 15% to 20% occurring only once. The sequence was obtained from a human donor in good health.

The DNA for the CDR3 is TGTGCCAGCAGTTACGACAGGGAAGCCTTAATGAACACTGAAGCTTTCTTT. This translates into CASSYDREALMNTEAFF. The chain carries TRBV12-3 or TRBV12-4 and TRBJ1-1; 7 nucleotides line up with TRBD1. This CDR3 is 17 amino acids long. With V trimmed by 4 bases and J by 0 bases, 11 bases remained unmatched.